The entry below gives a single TCR beta chain sequence along with its context. Its matching antigen is unknown. The data belong to a study of T-cell reconstitution after alpha-beta-depleted transplantation in children. Study-level results: By about two months after transplant, alpha-beta T cells reportedly arose from several hundred graft clones that had expanded. Some patients' high day-60 TCRbeta diversity was traced to surviving recipient T cells and thymic progenitors.

Unique molecular identifiers were used in preparing the TCRbeta library. TCRdb itself ran the PCR reads through MiXCR, one entry per CDR3 protein. The repertoire has around 200,000 distinct CDR3 sequences, roughly 8.3% of them found once; the top ten carry 35%. Losses at the gene ends were 4 bases for V and 7 bases for J; bases not matched to a gene: 6. The CDR3 has 15 amino acids. From germline, CDR1 is SGHTA and CDR2 FQGTGA. This receptor was identified in a male patient between 2 and 9 years old who had a stem cell transplant for acute myeloid leukemia, so the T cells may come from the graft donor. The sequenced sample was PBMCs, mostly from graft donor cells, obtained 360 days after TCRalphabeta/CD19-depleted stem cell transplant. The chain has TRBV7-3 and TRBJ2-1; TRBD2 matches 11 bases. CDR3 in amino acids: CASSSTSGSMNEQFF. DNA of the CDR3: TGTGCCAGCAGCTCTACTAGCGGGAGTATGAATGAGCAGTTCTTC.